This TCR beta chain is from a study of CD4 T cells in relation to SARS-CoV-2 and coronaviruses. Study-wide background: TCR beta CDR3s were sequenced after approximately nine-day antigen culture of PBMCs. Study results and limitations: Pre-pandemic and post-infection samples never came from the same donor. SARS-CoV-2-driven expansion was significantly weaker in crossreactive than monoreactive clones.

TCRdb's copy holds only in-frame clones and misses some; the assay was immunoSEQ multiplex PCR. The sample lists some 21,000 clones, 74% seen once, with under 15% in the top ten. Unexposed donor CD4+ T cells date from about 2011-2019, before the COVID-19 pandemic. CD4+ T cells were isolated from the cells after around 11 days of culture. J lost 7 bases, V lost 0 bases, and 8 bases had no gene match. The germline CDR1 and CDR2 sequences are SGHNT and YYREEE (reference sequence). The CDR3 is made up of 16 amino acids. In regard to this clone: Its antigen is unknown.

This rearrangement joins TRBV5-4 to TRBJ2-2, with 8 bases identical to TRBD1. This TCR was recovered from a human donor in good health. The sequenced material came from CD4+ T cells from PBMCs, cultured in vitro. As DNA, the CDR3 is TGTGCCAGCAGCTTGGGACGGGGACAGGAAATCGGGGAGCTGTTTTTT. Amino acid sequence: CASSLGRGQEIGELFF.